This T cell receptor (beta chain) was retrieved from a study of PD-1 blockade in classical Hodgkin lymphoma. The V and J ends lost 8 bases and 3 bases respectively, with 11 bases between them. This CDR3 has 13 amino acids. Germline loops: CDR1 LNHDA, CDR2 SQIVND (reference sequence). The time point: cycle 4 day 1 (C4D1), after 5 to 7 weeks of nivolumab. Following autologous stem cell transplantation, relapse occurred in every patient, and exposure to brentuximab vedotin varied. Assay used: immunoSEQ multiplex PCR; TCRdb lists only in-frame clones, some missing. The profile shows tens of thousands of clones, around 80% of them singletons.

This sequence originates from a human donor with classical Hodgkin lymphoma. Sequenced material: peripheral blood mononuclear cells (PBMCs), taken before the fourth cycle of nivolumab. This chain links TRBV19 with TRBJ1-5; D is ambiguous. The CDR3 DNA reads TGTGCCAGTTCGACGTGGGTCAATCAGCCCCAGCATTTT. Translated, it gives CASSTWVNQPQHF.